The 25 T cell receptor beta chains presented below share a single source sample, sequenced in a study of technical replicates of blood from several donors. The table came from immunoSEQ multiplex PCR; TCRdb's copy has only in-frame clones and leaves some out. Among tens of thousands of clones, around nine tenths were seen once, and the ten largest hold 4.6%. The sample comprised PBMCs. These receptors were collected from a human donor in good health. Some clones in this sample may be carry-over from other donors' samples.

The rearrangement joins TRBV6-6 to TRBJ2-3; 10 bases map to TRBD2. The germline gives CDR1 MNHNY, CDR2 SVGAGI (reference sequence). The CDR3 loop spans 15 amino acids. Trimming took 2 bases from V and 6 from J; bases not matched to a gene: 5. CDR3 residues: CASSYVLAGSDTQYF. The CDR3 DNA reads TGTGCCAGCAGTTACGTACTAGCGGGAAGCGATACGCAGTATTTT.

The gene calls are TRBV18 and TRBJ2-5, with 11 bases aligning to TRBD1. Germline V lookup: CDR1 KGHSH, CDR2 LQKENI. V was pared by 2 bases and J by 4 bases, with 3 bases of the junction left unmatched. The CDR3 extends over 15 amino acids. CDR3 sequence (DNA): TGTGCCAGCTCACCAGGACAGGGGGCAAGAGAGACCCAGTACTTC. Translation gives CASSPGQGARETQYF. Full variable domain (rest looked up from reference TRBV18 and TRBJ2-5): NAGVMQNPRHLVRRRGQEARLRCSPMKGHSHVYWYRQLPEEGLKFMVYLQKENIIDESGMPKERFSAEFPKEGPSILRIQQVVRGDSAAYFCASSPGQGARETQYFGPGTRLLVL.

V is TRBV10-3 and J is TRBJ1-1; 7 bases are shared with TRBD1. Losses at the gene ends were 4 bases for V and 8 bases for J; bases not matched to a gene: 4. The CDR3 covers 12 residues. Germline values: CDR1 ENHRY, CDR2 SYGVKD. CDR3 sequence (DNA): TGTGCCATCAGTGTTGGGACAGCCGAAGCTTTCTTT. It translates to CAISVGTAEAFF.

The chain is built from TRBV4-3 and TRBJ1-4, with TRBD1 as a possible D gene (5 bases). The germline V gene encodes CDR1 LGHNA and CDR2 YSLEER. V was cut by 4 bases and J by 7 bases, with 13 bases left in between. CDR3 length: 14 amino acids. CDR3 nucleotides: TGCGCCAGCAGCCGCAATGGGGGGTCTGAAAAACTGTTTTTT. This codes for CASSRNGGSEKLFF.

The V gene is TRBV5-6, the J gene TRBJ1-1, with TRBD1 identical over 7 bases. The CDR3 is 15 residues long. The V gene end was trimmed by 1 base and the J gene end by 4 bases; junction bases not matched to a gene: 7. Germline V gene lookup returns CDR1 SGHDT and CDR2 YYEEEE. The CDR3 is CASSLPRGLGTEAFF. CDR3 nucleotide sequence: TGTGCCAGCAGCTTGCCGAGGGGGCTAGGCACTGAAGCTTTCTTT. The entire variable domain, with the rest obtained from reference TRBV5-6 and TRBJ1-1, is as follows: DAGVTQSPTHLIKTRGQQVTLRCSPKSGHDTVSWYQQALGQGPQFIFQYYEEEERQRGNFPDRFSGHQFPNYSSELNVNALLLGDSALYLCASSLPRGLGTEAFFGQGTRLTVV.

This sequence joins TRBV11-2 and TRBJ2-7; possibly TRBD2 for D (6 bases). Germline assignment: CDR1 SGHAT and CDR2 FQNNGV. The V and J ends lost 1 base and 0 bases respectively, with 13 bases between them. This CDR3 is built from 16 residues. CDR3 loop: CASSLVMEGPSYEQYF. In nucleotides, the CDR3 is TGTGCCAGCAGCTTAGTAATGGAGGGGCCCTCCTACGAGCAGTACTTC.

The chain links TRBV10-3 to TRBJ2-7, with D perhaps TRBD1 (5 bases). Germline V CDR1 and CDR2: ENHRY, SYGVKD. V lost 11 bases, J lost 2 bases, and 16 bases lay in between. CDR3 size: 13 residues. CDR3 sequence reads: CAARRRGTYEQYF. CDR3 in DNA: TGTGCCGCCCGCCGAAGGGGCACCTACGAGCAGTACTTC.

The chain links TRBV5-4 to TRBJ2-7, with a weak D call TRBD1 (6 bases). The CDR3 extends over 15 amino acids. V gave up 0 bases and J gave up 3 bases, with 13 bases separating them. Germline CDR1 SGHNT, CDR2 YYREEE (reference sequence). The CDR3, as DNA: TGTGCCAGCAGCTTGGCTGGGGGCTTCGGCTACGAGCAGTACTTC. Protein product: CASSLAGGFGYEQYF. Full variable domain (rest looked up from reference TRBV5-4 and TRBJ2-7): ETGVTQSPTHLIKTRGQQVTLRCSSQSGHNTVSWYQQALGQGPQFIFQYYREEENGRGNFPPRFSGLQFPNYSSELNVNALELDDSALYLCASSLAGGFGYEQYFGPGTRLTVT.

The chain joins TRBV6-5 to TRBJ2-7, with D possibly being TRBD2 (5 bases). V lost 3 bases, J lost 3 bases, and 9 bases lay in between. This CDR3 has 13 amino acids. CDR1 is MNHEY, CDR2 SVGAGI, per germline. The CDR3 DNA is TGTGCCAGCAGTTATTTCGAGGGCTACGAGCAGTACTTC. Its protein is CASSYFEGYEQYF.

J is TRBJ2-3 and V is TRBV4-1; D may be TRBD2 (6 bases). This CDR3 is 16 amino acids long. Germline assignment: CDR1 MGHRA and CDR2 YSYEKL. Trimming left V 0 bases short and J 0 bases short, with 10 bases between. CDR3 loop: CASSQEGLPSTDTQYF. The CDR3 bases are TGCGCCAGCAGCCAAGAGGGACTTCCGAGCACAGATACGCAGTATTTT.

The J gene is TRBJ2-1, the V gene TRBV4-1; 12 positions match TRBD2. With V trimmed by 1 base and J by 10 bases, 5 bases remained unmatched. The CDR3 is 15 residues long. CDR1 MGHRA and CDR2 YSYEKL come from the germline V gene. The CDR3 nucleotides are TGCGCCAGCAGCCAAGGCCTAGCGGGAGGGACGGAGCAGTTCTTC. This encodes CASSQGLAGGTEQFF.

CDR3: CASSLTSGRSSYNEQFF. CDR3 nucleotides: TGTGCCAGCAGCCTAACTAGCGGGCGAAGCTCCTACAATGAGCAGTTCTTC. V gene TRBV28 combines with J gene TRBJ2-1; 9 bases match TRBD2. J lost 0 bases, V lost 6 bases, and 9 bases had no gene match. The length of the CDR3 is 17 residues. From germline, CDR1 is MDHEN and CDR2 SYDVKM.

This chain connects TRBV6-6 to TRBJ2-7; D is perhaps TRBD1 (6 bases). CDR3 length: 14 amino acids. V lost 4 bases and J lost 3, with 13 bases in between. Germline CDR1 and CDR2: MNHNY and SVGAGI (reference sequence). The CDR3 sequence: CASSFRRGYYEQYF. In nucleotides, the CDR3 is TGTGCCAGCAGTTTCCGCAGGGGATACTACGAGCAGTACTTC.

The chain joins TRBV5-1 to TRBJ1-4; weak D call: TRBD1 (5 bases). V lost 6 bases and J lost 5, with 17 bases in between. Germline V gene lookup returns CDR1 SGHRS and CDR2 YFSETQ. This CDR3 has 15 residues. The DNA for the CDR3 is TGCGCCAGCACCCTGGTTGGGGCGCCCAATGAAAAACTGTTTTTT. This gives the protein CASTLVGAPNEKLFF.

The gene calls are TRBV16 and TRBJ2-1, with 9 positions matching TRBD2. Germline CDR1 and CDR2: KGHSY and FQNENV. V trimming: 1 base; J trimming: 8 bases; junction bases outside the gene matches: 9. The CDR3 is 16 residues long. Here the CDR3 reads CASSQLFRTSDDEQFF. The CDR3 DNA reads as TGTGCCAGCAGCCAATTATTCAGGACTAGCGACGATGAGCAGTTCTTC.

V usage is TRBV30 and J usage is TRBJ1-1; TRBD1 agrees at 10 bases. Per germline, CDR1 GTSNPN and CDR2 SVGIG (reference sequence). J was trimmed by 4 bases and V by 2 bases; bases with no gene match: 1. The CDR3 runs 13 residues. CDR3 nucleotides: TGTGCCTGGAGTAGACAGGGGGCCACTGAAGCTTTCTTT. This gives the protein CAWSRQGATEAFF. Full variable domain (remainder filled in from reference TRBV30 and TRBJ1-1): SQTIHQWPATLVQPVGSPLSLECTVEGTSNPNLYWYRQAAGRGLQLLFYSVGIGQISSEVPQNLSASRPQDRQFILSSKKLLLSDSGFYLCAWSRQGATEAFFGQGTRLTVV.

This sequence joins TRBV4-1 and TRBJ2-1, with 11 bases lining up with TRBD2. The CDR3 is made up of 19 amino acids. CDR1 MGHRA and CDR2 YSYEKL come from the germline V gene. J lost 7 bases, V lost 0 bases, and 14 bases had no gene match. The CDR3 region has the DNA TGCGCCAGCAGCCAAGAGATCGGTGGTAGCGGGGGGGAGGGGAATGAGCAGTTCTTC. Its translation: CASSQEIGGSGGEGNEQFF.

This sequence joins TRBV7-9 and TRBJ2-1, with TRBD2 matching 13 bases. The CDR3 runs to 16 residues. CDR1 and CDR2 (germline): SEHNR, FQNEAQ (reference sequence). Trimming cost V 5 bases and J 7 bases; bases outside gene matches: 8. The CDR3, as DNA: TGTGCCAGCAGCAACAGACTAGCGGGAGGTCAGAATGAGCAGTTCTTC. Translated: CASSNRLAGGQNEQFF.

This chain uses TRBV12-5 with TRBJ1-2, with D unclear. The CDR3 loop spans 14 amino acids. Between the trimmed V and J ends, which lost 1 base and 3 bases, there was a span of 9 bases. The germline V gene has CDR1 LGHNT and CDR2 FRNRAP. The CDR3 protein is CASGLAGFDYGYTF. The CDR3 coding sequence is TGTGCTAGTGGTTTGGCGGGTTTCGACTATGGCTACACCTTC.

This clone was seen a few times. The CDR3 bases are TGTGCCAGCAGCCAAAATAGCGGGGGGACCCAAGAGACCCAGTACTTC. Amino acids: CASSQNSGGTQETQYF. This sequence joins TRBV7-6 and TRBJ2-5; 10 bases line up with TRBD2. CDR1 and CDR2 from the germline V gene are SGHVS and FNYEAQ. With 5 bases clipped from V and 1 base from J, the junction kept 7 bases outside the gene matches. The CDR3 runs to 16 residues.

The J gene is TRBJ1-5, the V gene TRBV5-6, with D possibly matching TRBD1 (6 bases). The CDR3 extends over 15 amino acids. Deletions cut 0 bases from V and 4 bases from J, with 11 bases between. Germline V gene lookup returns CDR1 SGHDT and CDR2 YYEEEE. CDR3 sequence (DNA): TGTGCCAGCAGCTTGGGATCCCAGGGGAATCAGCCCCAGCATTTT. It specifies CASSLGSQGNQPQHF.

This chain connects TRBV7-2 to TRBJ2-1; 13 bases are a match to TRBD2. CDR3 length: 15 residues. Per germline, CDR1 SGHTA and CDR2 FQGNSA. J lost 9 bases, V lost 5 bases, and 7 bases had no gene match. CDR3 sequence: CASSATSGRAAEQFF. For the CDR3, the DNA is TGTGCCAGCAGCGCCACTAGCGGGAGGGCCGCTGAGCAGTTCTTC. The full variable domain, in which reference TRBV7-2 and TRBJ2-1 provide the parts outside the CDR3, is GAGVSQSPSNKVTEKGKDVELRCDPISGHTALYWYRQSLGQGLEFLIYFQGNSAPDKSGLPSDRFSAERTGGSVSTLTIQRTQQEDSAVYLCASSATSGRAAEQFFGPGTRLTVL.

This clone appeared once. Other DNA sequences in this sample translate to the same CDR3. The J gene is TRBJ2-3, the V gene TRBV4-1; TRBD2 matches at 14 bases. CDR1 MGHRA and CDR2 YSYEKL come from the germline V gene. Trimming removed 3 bases from V and 1 base from J; junction bases left unmatched: 0. CDR3 length: 16 amino acids. CDR3 amino acids: CASSQGLAGGTDTQYF. In nucleotides, the CDR3 is TGCGCCAGCAGCCAGGGACTAGCGGGGGGCACAGATACGCAGTATTTT.

The chain recombines TRBV5-1 with TRBJ1-6, with TRBD1 matching over 7 bases. The CDR3 contains 14 residues. CDR1 SGHRS and CDR2 YFSETQ come from the germline V gene. J was trimmed by 7 bases and V by 5 bases; bases with no gene match: 6. As DNA, the CDR3 is TGCGCCAGCAGACTGGGACAGACCAATTCACCCCTCCACTTT. This codes for CASRLGQTNSPLHF.

This clone appeared a single time. The chain links TRBV9 to TRBJ1-5; D is uncertain. The CDR3 totals 14 residues. V was shortened by 0 bases and J by 3 bases, with 7 bases between the two germline ends. Germline V gives CDR1 SGDLS, CDR2 YYNGEE. The CDR3 loop reads CASSVGFNNQPQHF. CDR3 in DNA: TGTGCCAGCAGCGTAGGTTTCAACAATCAGCCCCAGCATTTT. Drawing the rest from reference TRBV9 and TRBJ1-5, the complete variable domain is DSGVTQTPKHLITATGQRVTLRCSPRSGDLSVYWYQQSLDQGLQFLIQYYNGEERAKGNILERFSAQQFPDLHSELNLSSLELGDSALYFCASSVGFNNQPQHFGDGTRLSIL.